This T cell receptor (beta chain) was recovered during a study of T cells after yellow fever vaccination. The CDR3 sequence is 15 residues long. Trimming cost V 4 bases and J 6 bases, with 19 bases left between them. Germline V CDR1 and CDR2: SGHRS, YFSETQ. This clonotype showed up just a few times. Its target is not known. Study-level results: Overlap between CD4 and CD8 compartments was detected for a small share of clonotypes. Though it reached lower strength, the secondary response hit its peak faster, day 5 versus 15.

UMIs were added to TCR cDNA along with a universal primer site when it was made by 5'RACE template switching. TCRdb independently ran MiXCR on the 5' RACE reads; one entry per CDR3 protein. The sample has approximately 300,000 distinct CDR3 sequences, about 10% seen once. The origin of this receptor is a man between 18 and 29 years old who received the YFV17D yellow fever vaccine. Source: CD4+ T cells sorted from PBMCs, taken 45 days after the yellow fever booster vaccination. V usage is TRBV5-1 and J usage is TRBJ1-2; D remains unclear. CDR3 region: CASSPSWRGRDGYTF. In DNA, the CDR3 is TGCGCCAGCAGCCCAAGCTGGCGGGGTCGAGATGGCTACACCTTC.